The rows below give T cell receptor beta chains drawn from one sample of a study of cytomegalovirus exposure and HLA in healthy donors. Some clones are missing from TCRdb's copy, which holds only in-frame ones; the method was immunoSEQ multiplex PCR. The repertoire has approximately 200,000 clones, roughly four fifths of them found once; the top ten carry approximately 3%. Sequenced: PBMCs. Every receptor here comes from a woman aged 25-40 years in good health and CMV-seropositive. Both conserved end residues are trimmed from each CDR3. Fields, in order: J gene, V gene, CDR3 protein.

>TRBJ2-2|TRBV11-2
ASRTPRQSVTGELF
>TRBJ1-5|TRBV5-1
ATQDRGQNSNQPQH
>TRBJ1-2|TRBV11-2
ASSPGVHYGYT
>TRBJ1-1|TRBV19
ASSSQPWGGTEAF
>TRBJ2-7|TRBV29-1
SVTGGQNEQY
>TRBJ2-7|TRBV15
ATSRDWDYPSGEQY
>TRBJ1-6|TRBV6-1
ASREDRANSPLH
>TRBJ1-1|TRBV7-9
ASSFGGAGNTEAF
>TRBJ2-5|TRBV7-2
ASSLGSGDGY
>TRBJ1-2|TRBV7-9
ASSSQGIGYT
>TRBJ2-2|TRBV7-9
SSSPVQPGNTGELF
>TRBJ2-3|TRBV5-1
ASSWTRAADTQY
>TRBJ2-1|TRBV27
ASSWTSGSEQF
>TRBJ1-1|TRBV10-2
ASSLEGGRAF
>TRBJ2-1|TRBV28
ASSSLYNEQF
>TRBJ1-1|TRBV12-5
ASVGRMGLEAF
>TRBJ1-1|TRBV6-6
ASSSTGTEAF
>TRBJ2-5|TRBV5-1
ASSLTGGRGETQY
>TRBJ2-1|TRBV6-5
ASSYSGRLAANEQF
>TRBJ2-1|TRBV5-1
ASSFGQVDKDEQF
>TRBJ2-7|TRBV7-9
ASSFISSGQGFYEQY
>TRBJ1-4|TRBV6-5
ASSYSIAGANEKLF
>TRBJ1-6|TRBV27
ASSLAGVDSPLH
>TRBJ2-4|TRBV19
ASSIRWEDKQKNIQY
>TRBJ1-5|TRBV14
ASSHPDSREGPQSNQPQH
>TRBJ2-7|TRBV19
ATGQAYEQY
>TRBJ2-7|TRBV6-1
ASSEGSGSFYEQY
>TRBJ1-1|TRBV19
ASSIWTTNTEAF